This TCR beta chain was observed in a study of blood T cell repertoires in COVID-19. Libraries were prepared by immunoSEQ multiplex PCR; TCRdb keeps only in-frame clonotypes and omits some of them. The sample lists around 320,000 clones, 90% seen once, with around 3.9% in the top ten. The CDR3 has 14 amino acids. Trimming took 5 bases from V and 4 from J, leaving 14 bases between them. CDR1 SGHTA and CDR2 FQGNSA come from the germline V gene. Material for sequencing was PBMCs or T cells enriched from blood (not recorded which). The receptor was isolated from a woman in her 30s who had been exposed to COVID-19. The J gene is TRBJ1-1, the V gene TRBV7-2; a possible D gene is TRBD1 (5 bases). CDR3 sequence reads: CASSLWGVSTEAFF. The CDR3 DNA reads TGTGCCAGCAGCCTTTGGGGGGTGAGCACTGAAGCTTTCTTT. Variable domain in full (rest from reference TRBV7-2 and TRBJ1-1): GAGVSQSPSNKVTEKGKDVELRCDPISGHTALYWYRQSLGQGLEFLIYFQGNSAPDKSGLPSDRFSAERTGGSVSTLTIQRTQQEDSAVYLCASSLWGVSTEAFFGQGTRLTVV.